The T cell receptor (beta chain) under discussion was sequenced for a study of blood T cell repertoires in COVID-19. Study-wide background: Spain, Italy and the United States supplied samples that represented acute and convalescent COVID-19. Sources were T cells, B-cell-depleted T cells, or PBMCs; the material itself was cDNA or gDNA.

Original handling: Nucleated cell counts were estimated from reference gene primer amplification. Sequencing used immunoSEQ multiplex PCR; TCRdb keeps in-frame clones, though not all of them. The V and J calls and clone size were taken over from that table, and D and trimming were inferred from the DNA. In the table there are 130,000 to 150,000 clones, about 90% of which are singletons. This clone was observed a single time. Unmatched junction bases numbered 10, after V lost 3 bases and J lost 4 bases. Per germline, CDR1 KGHDR and CDR2 SFDVKD. This CDR3 has 17 amino acids. The gene calls are TRBV24-1 and TRBJ2-1, with 8 bases that match TRBD1. The TCR originated in a man in his fifties or sixties with active or convalescent COVID-19. Sequenced sample: peripheral blood. DNA for the CDR3: TGTGCCACCAGTGATCCTTTCCCGGGACAGGAATACAATGAGCAGTTCTTC. This sequence encodes CATSDPFPGQEYNEQFF.